This entry lists 16 T cell receptor beta chains sequenced from one sample in a study of T-cell reconstitution after alpha-beta-depleted transplantation in children. The TCRbeta library was prepared with unique molecular identifiers. TCRdb called the PCR reads again in MiXCR, with one record for every CDR3 protein. Of some 500,000 distinct CDR3 sequences listed, around a third are singletons. Sequencing was performed on PBMCs from the stem cell graft donor, taken from the stem cell graft. The receptors derive from a human donor who donated a stem cell graft to a child with aplastic anemia.

This clonotype has more than one count but fewer than ten. The rearrangement joins TRBV9 to TRBJ1-1, with 7 positions matching TRBD1. CDR3 length: 13 residues. The V gene's germline CDR1 is SGDLS and CDR2 YYNGEE. The V gene end was trimmed by 4 bases and the J gene end by 4 bases; junction bases not matched to a gene: 4. CDR3 sequence: CASSSGGPTEAFF. The CDR3 nucleotides read TGTGCCAGCAGCTCAGGGGGGCCCACTGAAGCTTTCTTT.

This clonotype has just a few counts. The rearrangement links TRBV10-1 to TRBJ2-5, with 9 bases that match TRBD2. Germline V lookup: CDR1 WNHNN, CDR2 SYGVQD (reference sequence). V was pared by 2 bases and J by 5 bases, with 9 bases of the junction left unmatched. The CDR3 is 16 residues long. The CDR3: CASSETRGGLQETQYF. CDR3 coding DNA: TGCGCCAGCAGTGAGACGCGGGGGGGGCTCCAGGAGACCCAGTACTTC.

V usage is TRBV27 and J usage is TRBJ2-2, with 7 bases fitting TRBD1. Germline assignment: CDR1 MNHEY and CDR2 SMNVEV (reference sequence). V shed 5 bases, J shed 9 bases, and the junction held 15 bases outside the gene matches. The CDR3 has 16 residues. CDR3 coding DNA: TGTGCCAGCAGTCCAGAAGGACAGGTTGAGTTCAGGGAGCTGTTTTTT. Protein sequence: CASSPEGQVEFRELFF.

This chain connects TRBV10-3 to TRBJ2-1, with a possible D match to TRBD1 (6 bases). The V gene lost 6 bases and the J gene lost 1 base, with 13 bases spanning the gap. CDR1 ENHRY and CDR2 SYGVKD come from the germline V gene. The CDR3 length is 15 residues. The DNA of the CDR3 is TGTGCCATCAGGACCCTGACAGGTTCCTACAATGAGCAGTTCTTC. This sequence encodes CAIRTLTGSYNEQFF.

The chain uses TRBV28 and TRBJ2-5, with D perhaps TRBD2 (5 bases). The germline V gene has CDR1 MDHEN and CDR2 SYDVKM. The ends were cut back, 9 bases at V and 5 bases at J, with 16 bases in the middle. CDR3 size: 13 residues. In DNA form, the CDR3 reads TGTGCCAGTGATCGGGGTACCAGGGAGACCCAGTACTTC. This encodes CASDRGTRETQYF.

This clonotype has more than one count but fewer than ten. This chain connects TRBV30 to TRBJ1-5, with TRBD1 matching 8 bases. Trimming at V came to 0 bases and at J to 1 base, leaving 8 bases not matched to a gene. The CDR3 covers 17 residues. CDR1 is GTSNPN and CDR2 is SVGIG in the germline V gene (reference sequence). The CDR3 DNA follows: TGTGCCTGGAGTGTCGATCAGGGGGCTTGGAGCAATCAGCCCCAGCATTTT. Its translation: CAWSVDQGAWSNQPQHF.

The chain joins TRBV9 to TRBJ1-2; D is unclear. V lost 0 bases, J lost 0 bases, and 12 bases lay in between. From germline, CDR1 is SGDLS and CDR2 YYNGEE. The CDR3 sequence is 16 residues long. The CDR3: CASSVVSAAANYGYTF. CDR3 in DNA: TGTGCCAGCAGCGTAGTGTCGGCAGCAGCTAACTATGGCTACACCTTC. Using reference TRBV9 and TRBJ1-2 for the parts outside the CDR3, the full variable domain is DSGVTQTPKHLITATGQRVTLRCSPRSGDLSVYWYQQSLDQGLQFLIQYYNGEERAKGNILERFSAQQFPDLHSELNLSSLELGDSALYFCASSVVSAAANYGYTFGSGTRLTVV.

This clonotype was seen more than once but under ten times. This rearrangement joins TRBV18 to TRBJ2-1; 8 nucleotides agree with TRBD1. CDR3 length equals 19 residues. Per the germline V gene, CDR1 is KGHSH and CDR2 is LQKENI. V lost 2 bases, J lost 7 bases, and 19 bases stayed unmatched. The CDR3 sequence is CASSPILSRGRTGKNEQFF. CDR3 in DNA: TGTGCCAGCTCACCAATCCTGTCGCGGGGACGGACAGGGAAAAATGAGCAGTTCTTC.

This clonotype was seen a handful of times. The genes are TRBV24-1 and TRBJ2-1; D unresolved. V was trimmed by 3 bases and J by 13 bases, leaving 15 bases between them. This CDR3 has 13 amino acids. Germline V gene data show CDR1 as KGHDR and CDR2 as SFDVKD. The CDR3 bases are TGTGCCACCAGTGATGGTCATACGAACCTCCAGTTCTTC. Translation: CATSDGHTNLQFF.

This clonotype was found once. J is TRBJ1-5 and V is TRBV28, with D maybe TRBD1 (5 bases). The ends were cut back, 6 bases at V and 0 bases at J, with 15 bases in the middle. CDR3 length: 16 residues. Germline V gene sequence: CDR1 MDHEN, CDR2 SYDVKM. DNA for the CDR3: TGTGCCAGCAGCCCCCGAGGGGTATATAGCAATCAGCCCCAGCATTTT. Translation: CASSPRGVYSNQPQHF.

V is TRBV9 and J is TRBJ2-1, with unresolved D. There are 14 residues in the CDR3. CDR1 and CDR2 (germline): SGDLS, YYNGEE. The V end was cut by 4 bases, the J end by 7 bases, with 15 bases between. CDR3 nucleotides: TGTGCCAGCAGCCCACAAAACCTACAGAATGAGCAGTTCTTC. Translating it yields CASSPQNLQNEQFF. The variable domain in full, with the rest retrieved from reference TRBV9 and TRBJ2-1, is DSGVTQTPKHLITATGQRVTLRCSPRSGDLSVYWYQQSLDQGLQFLIQYYNGEERAKGNILERFSAQQFPDLHSELNLSSLELGDSALYFCASSPQNLQNEQFFGPGTRLTVL.

V is TRBV20-1 and J is TRBJ2-1; 15 nucleotides agree with TRBD2. The CDR3 sequence is 17 residues long. Germline CDR1 reads DFQATT; CDR2 reads SNEGSKA (reference sequence). The V segment lost 3 bases and the J segment 9 bases; nucleotides outside the gene matches: 12. In DNA form, the CDR3 reads TGCAGTGCTAGCCCCCCTGGACTAGCGGGAGGGCATCGTGAGCAGTTCTTC. Encoded protein: CSASPPGLAGGHREQFF.

The sample holds a few counts of this clonotype. The V call is TRBV6-1, the J call TRBJ1-2; possible D gene TRBD1, 6 bases. V lost 3 bases to trimming and J lost 3 bases, with 23 bases between them. This CDR3 comprises 18 residues. Germline V gives CDR1 MNHNS, CDR2 SASEGT. The CDR3 nucleotides read TGTGCCAGCAGTGAGGCACGTCAGGGGCTGTCTATCTACTATGGCTACACCTTC. This gives the protein CASSEARQGLSIYYGYTF.

This clonotype has a handful of counts. This sequence joins TRBV12-3 or TRBV12-4 and TRBJ2-7; 10 positions agree with TRBD1. The CDR3 spans 15 residues. V was clipped by 5 bases and J by 6 bases; unmatched bases: 10. CDR3 protein: CASSNTGTGVSEQYF. The CDR3 coding sequence is TGTGCCAGCAGTAACACCGGGACAGGGGTGAGCGAGCAGTACTTC.

The chain combines TRBV5-5 with TRBJ2-3; D gene ambiguous. V was shortened by 0 bases and J by 2 bases, with 10 bases between the two germline ends. Germline CDR1 and CDR2: SGHKS and YYEKEE (reference sequence). This CDR3 is built from 15 residues. DNA of the CDR3: TGTGCCAGCAGCTTGGAAACACCTCTCACAGATACGCAGTATTTT. Translated, it gives CASSLETPLTDTQYF.

This clonotype has a handful of counts. V and J are TRBV7-2 and TRBJ2-7; D gene uncertain. Germline V gene lookup returns CDR1 SGHTA and CDR2 FQGNSA. This CDR3 contains 11 residues. V lost 2 bases and J lost 6, with 5 bases in between. The CDR3 region has the DNA TGTGCCAGCAGCTTACAATTCGAGCAGTACTTC. Its protein is CASSLQFEQYF.